The 18 T cell receptor beta chains below all came from one sample that was sequenced in a study of T cell repertoires in cytomegalovirus infection. TCRdb fed the reads into MiXCR, producing one record per CDR3 protein. This table holds more than 500,000 distinct CDR3 sequences, about 17% found once. The source material was CD8+ T cells from PBMCs. These receptors originate from a human donor in good health (CMV status not recorded). Some clones in this sample may be carry-over from other donors' samples.

At least ten counts were recorded for this clonotype. The rearrangement joins TRBV20-1 to TRBJ2-7; D not certain. In germline, CDR1 is DFQATT, CDR2 SNEGSKA (reference sequence). V lost 0 bases and J 5 bases, leaving 20 bases between the germline ends. CDR3 size: 16 residues. CDR3 in DNA: TGCAGTGCTAGAGATTTGAAAGGGTCTAGAATCGACGAGCAGTACTTC. Its translation: CSARDLKGSRIDEQYF.

This clonotype was observed many times. This sequence joins TRBV6-6 and TRBJ1-3; TRBD1 might be the D (6 bases). Trimming cost V 6 bases and J 3 bases, with 12 bases left between them. Germline-derived CDR1 and CDR2 are MNHNY and SVGAGI (reference sequence). The CDR3 covers 14 residues. CDR3 coding DNA: TGTGCCAGCAGGCAGAGGACAGTTGGAAACACCATATATTTT. Encoded protein: CASRQRTVGNTIYF.

This clonotype was counted ten times or more. This chain joins TRBV12-3 or TRBV12-4 and TRBJ2-1; a weak D match, TRBD1 (7 bases). Deletions cut 5 bases from V and 8 bases from J, with 28 bases between. This CDR3 has 18 residues. The CDR3 sequence: CASSDDWVEGAGMDEQFF. The CDR3 DNA is TGTGCCAGCAGTGATGATTGGGTGGAGGGGGCGGGTATGGATGAGCAGTTCTTC.

This clonotype was detected many times. The chain employs TRBV7-2 and TRBJ1-1; no firm D call. CDR3 size: 15 residues. Germline CDR1 and CDR2: SGHTA and FQGNSA. Trimming shortened V by 4 bases and J by 4 bases, and 16 bases separated the two germline ends. This CDR3 reads CASSSGGSWSTEAFF. The CDR3 nucleotides are TGTGCCAGCAGCTCGGGAGGGAGCTGGAGCACTGAAGCTTTCTTT.

This clonotype was found many times. The chain is built from TRBV7-6 and TRBJ2-5; D tentatively reads TRBD1 or TRBD2 (5 bases each). V shed 5 bases and J shed 7 bases, with 14 bases lying between them. Germline loops: CDR1 SGHVS, CDR2 FNYEAQ. The CDR3 loop spans 13 amino acids. CDR3 residues: CASSHSGSGTQYF. DNA of the CDR3: TGTGCCAGCAGCCATTCAGGGAGCGGGACCCAGTACTTC.

This clonotype has more than one count but fewer than ten. The rearrangement links TRBV5-5 to TRBJ1-2, with 7 bases aligning to TRBD1. CDR1 is SGHKS and CDR2 is YYEKEE in the germline V gene (reference sequence). The CDR3 contains 17 residues. V trimming: 4 bases; J trimming: 0 bases; junction bases outside the gene matches: 12. As DNA, the CDR3 is TGTGCCAGCAGCCTTAAAAACGGACAGGTCGCTAACTATGGCTACACCTTC. This sequence encodes CASSLKNGQVANYGYTF.

This clonotype was seen repeatedly, ten times or more. The chain links TRBV12-3 or TRBV12-4 to TRBJ2-1, with 9 bases matching TRBD1. Germline trimming cut 6 bases from V and 4 bases from J; bases unmatched to any gene: 7. This CDR3 contains 15 residues. The CDR3 sequence: CASSPQQGAYNEQFF. The CDR3 DNA follows: TGTGCCAGCAGCCCTCAACAGGGGGCATACAATGAGCAGTTCTTC.

Points on this clonotype: The junction departs from germline at one end; a sequencing error may be responsible. The rearrangement uses TRBV4-2 and TRBJ2-2; no reliable D call. This CDR3 has 13 amino acids. Germline V lookup: CDR1 LGHNA, CDR2 YNFKEQ. DNA of the CDR3: TGTGTCAGCAGCCAAGATCGAACGGGGGAGCTGTTTTTT. It specifies CVSSQDRTGELFF.

The V gene is TRBV28, the J gene TRBJ2-7, with TRBD1 identical over 8 bases. The CDR3 has 17 amino acids. The junction had 17 bases not matched to a gene; V was cut back by 5 bases and J by 5 bases. Per germline, CDR1 MDHEN and CDR2 SYDVKM. The CDR3 here is CASSTSVLDRAFDEQYF. The CDR3 DNA reads as TGTGCCAGCAGTACCTCCGTGTTGGACAGGGCGTTCGACGAGCAGTACTTC.

The genes are TRBV28 and TRBJ2-1, with a tentative D call TRBD2 (5 bases). Germline CDR1 MDHEN, CDR2 SYDVKM. This CDR3 is 15 amino acids long. V lost 7 bases to trimming and J lost 5 bases, with 18 bases between them. This CDR3 is CASTLLFFGNNEQFF. The CDR3, as DNA: TGTGCCAGCACCCTATTGTTTTTCGGGAACAATGAGCAGTTCTTC.

This clonotype was observed a handful of times. The chain has TRBV24-1 and TRBJ2-1; D gene unclear. CDR3 length: 13 residues. Trimming shortened V by 9 bases and J by 4 bases, and 12 bases separated the two germline ends. From germline, CDR1 is KGHDR and CDR2 SFDVKD. CDR3: CATGPLGYNEQFF. The CDR3 DNA sequence: TGTGCCACCGGACCCCTGGGGTACAATGAGCAGTTCTTC.

This clonotype occurred many times. This chain joins TRBV7-8 and TRBJ1-2, with a possible D match to TRBD1 (5 bases). The CDR3 covers 13 residues. V dropped 8 bases and J dropped 4 bases, with 14 bases sitting between them. CDR1 SGHVS and CDR2 FQNEAQ come from the germline V gene. CDR3 protein: CASGLPGLYGYTF. CDR3 sequence (DNA): TGTGCCAGCGGGCTCCCAGGGCTCTATGGCTACACCTTC. The full variable domain, its missing parts supplied by reference TRBV7-8 and TRBJ1-2, is GAGVSQSPRYKVAKRGQDVALRCDPISGHVSLFWYQQALGQGPEFLTYFQNEAQLDKSGLPSDRFFAERPEGSVSTLKIQRTQQEDSAVYLCASGLPGLYGYTFGSGTRLTVV.

The rearrangement uses TRBV4-1 and TRBJ2-2; D is unresolved. Per germline, CDR1 MGHRA and CDR2 YSYEKL. This CDR3 is built from 14 residues. V lost 8 bases to trimming and J lost 0 bases, with 10 bases between them. The CDR3 DNA reads as TGCGCCAGCGCGAAACCTACGAACACCGGGGAGCTGTTTTTT. It specifies CASAKPTNTGELFF.

This clonotype was recorded at least ten times. The chain joins TRBV7-6 to TRBJ2-1; D not resolved. The CDR3 has 16 residues. V shed 1 base and J shed 0 bases, with 10 bases lying between them. Germline V CDR1 and CDR2: SGHVS, FNYEAQ. This CDR3 is CASSLGPASSYNEQFF. CDR3 bases: TGTGCCAGCAGCTTAGGACCAGCCTCCTCCTACAATGAGCAGTTCTTC. The whole variable domain, filled in from reference TRBV7-6 and TRBJ2-1, reads GAGVSQSPRYKVTKRGQDVALRCDPISGHVSLYWYRQALGQGPEFLTYFNYEAQQDKSGLPNDRFSAERPEGSISTLTIQRTEQRDSAMYRCASSLGPASSYNEQFFGPGTRLTVL.

This clonotype was counted many times. The V and J genes are TRBV29-1 and TRBJ2-1; 7 bases are shared with TRBD2. Germline V gene sequence: CDR1 SQVTM, CDR2 ANQGSEA. This CDR3 contains 14 residues. Trimming at V came to 1 base and at J to 2 bases, leaving 2 bases not matched to a gene. The CDR3 DNA reads as TGCAGCGTTGAAGGCGGGGGTCCCTACAATGAGCAGTTCTTC. Translating gives CSVEGGGPYNEQFF.

A few counts support this clonotype. The chain couples TRBV18 to TRBJ2-5, with D perhaps matching TRBD1 or TRBD2 (5 bases each). The length of the CDR3 is 14 residues. Trimming cost V 6 bases and J 6 bases, with 17 bases left between them. From germline, CDR1 is KGHSH and CDR2 LQKENI. In DNA, the CDR3 is TGTGCCAGCTCGAGTGGGACGCGAAAAAAGACCCAGTACTTC. This encodes CASSSGTRKKTQYF. Variable domain in full (rest from reference TRBV18 and TRBJ2-5): NAGVMQNPRHLVRRRGQEARLRCSPMKGHSHVYWYRQLPEEGLKFMVYLQKENIIDESGMPKERFSAEFPKEGPSILRIQQVVRGDSAAYFCASSSGTRKKTQYFGPGTRLLVL.

The genes are TRBV27 and TRBJ1-3; no reliable D call. The germline V gene has CDR1 MNHEY and CDR2 SMNVEV (reference sequence). The germline V and J ends were trimmed by 0 bases and 4 bases, with 4 bases remaining between them. The CDR3 is 13 residues long. The CDR3 DNA reads TGTGCCAGCAGTTTATCCAACGGAAACACCATATATTTT. Amino acids: CASSLSNGNTIYF.

This clonotype was seen many times. CDR3 in DNA: TGTGCCAGCTTACAGGGGAACTATGGCTACACCTTC. Translated: CASLQGNYGYTF. This sequence joins TRBV7-8 and TRBJ1-2; 7 bases align to TRBD1. This CDR3 spans 12 amino acids. The germline V gene encodes CDR1 SGHVS and CDR2 FQNEAQ. Trimming cost V 8 bases and J 2 bases; bases outside gene matches: 2.